This T cell receptor (beta chain) was retrieved from a study of control samples from healthy donors and cancer patients. Repertoires were generated with immunoSEQ multiplex PCR, while TCRdb's copy carries only in-frame clones and drops some. Counted here are over 60,000 clones, 75% to 85% occurring once; the ten biggest clones make up over 4.5%. Germline lookup yields CDR1 MDHEN and CDR2 SYDVKM. The CDR3 runs 19 residues. V trimming: 5 bases; J trimming: 3 bases; junction bases outside the gene matches: 13. Input material: blood. The receptor was isolated from a man in his forties in good health. V gene TRBV28 combines with J gene TRBJ2-3, with 14 bases matching TRBD2. In nucleotides, the CDR3 is TGTGCCAGCAGTCCCCGACTAGCGGGAGGGCCTTTTTGGACAGATACGCAGTATTTT. This sequence encodes CASSPRLAGGPFWTDTQYF.